Shown below are 21 T cell receptor beta chains from a single sample sequenced in a study of human T cells and chemical hapten exposure. Sample time point: patch test 1, 2 weeks after DPC sensitization. The treatment: therapeutic diphenylcyclopropenone sensitization with weekly scalp DPC. TCRdb recomputed calls from the RACE reads with MiXCR, one row per CDR3 protein. The sample has about 74,000 distinct CDR3 sequences, about 32% seen once. Sequencing was performed on whole blood, taken in connection with sensitization to the hapten diphenylcyclopropenone (DPC). The receptors come from a man aged 35-49 years with alopecia areata. Some clones in this sample may be carry-over from other donors' samples.

This rearrangement joins TRBV6-5 to TRBJ1-5; 9 positions match TRBD1. V trimming: 6 bases; J trimming: 4 bases; junction bases outside the gene matches: 4. CDR3 size: 14 residues. Germline V gives CDR1 MNHEY, CDR2 SVGAGI. DNA for the CDR3: TGTGCCAGCAGGGGACAGGGCCGTAATCAGCCCCAGCATTTT. Its protein is CASRGQGRNQPQHF.

The genes are TRBV5-1 and TRBJ1-1; possible D gene TRBD1, 5 bases. V gave up 7 bases and J gave up 3 bases, with 19 bases separating them. This CDR3 has 15 residues. Germline CDR1 is SGHRS and CDR2 is YFSETQ. In DNA, the CDR3 is TGCGCCAGCCGTCAGAGACAACAAGGGGACACTGAAGCTTTCTTT. Its protein is CASRQRQQGDTEAFF. Variable domain in full (rest from reference TRBV5-1 and TRBJ1-1): KAGVTQTPRYLIKTRGQQVTLSCSPISGHRSVSWYQQTPGQGLQFLFEYFSETQRNKGNFPGRFSGRQFSNSRSEMNVSTLELGDSALYLCASRQRQQGDTEAFFGQGTRLTVV.

V and J are TRBV11-2 and TRBJ2-3, with 11 bases lining up with TRBD2. The germline V gene encodes CDR1 SGHAT and CDR2 FQNNGV. Unmatched junction bases numbered 7, after V lost 3 bases and J lost 5 bases. The CDR3 runs to 16 residues. The CDR3 spells CASSFTSGSWEDTQYF. CDR3 DNA sequence: TGTGCCAGCAGCTTTACTAGCGGGAGCTGGGAAGATACGCAGTATTTT.

This clonotype was observed a few times. The rearrangement links TRBV12-3 or TRBV12-4 to TRBJ2-5, with D perhaps TRBD1 (6 bases). Trimming removed 5 bases at V and 3 bases at J, with 13 bases between. The CDR3 is 14 residues long. The CDR3 here is CASSPHRAEETQYF. In DNA form, the CDR3 reads TGTGCCAGCAGTCCCCACAGGGCAGAAGAGACCCAGTACTTC.

This clonotype was seen only a few times. The chain combines TRBV2 with TRBJ1-2; D not certain. The V gene lost 4 bases and the J gene lost 2 bases, with 11 bases spanning the gap. Per the germline V gene, CDR1 is SNHLY and CDR2 is FYNNEI. There are 14 residues in the CDR3. DNA for the CDR3: TGTGCCAGCAGTGTCGGCACAGAGAACTATGGCTACACCTTC. Translated, it gives CASSVGTENYGYTF.

Comments on this clonotype: Sequence at one end of the junction differs from germline and may be a read error. For the CDR3, the DNA is TGTGCCTGTAGGACAGGGGTATTCGATGGCTACACCTTC. This encodes CACRTGVFDGYTF. V and J are TRBV19 and TRBJ1-2; 9 positions agree with TRBD1. The germline CDR1 and CDR2 sequences are LNHDA and SQIVND (reference sequence). CDR3 length: 13 residues.

In this sample, this clonotype turned up a few times. This rearrangement joins TRBV28 to TRBJ2-1, with D unresolved. Trimming cost V 6 bases and J 9 bases, with 12 bases left between them. From germline, CDR1 is MDHEN and CDR2 SYDVKM. The CDR3 totals 12 residues. CDR3 sequence reads: CASRRQPGEQFF. CDR3 nucleotides: TGTGCCAGCAGGAGGCAGCCCGGTGAGCAGTTCTTC.

This clonotype came up a few times. This chain uses TRBV24-1 with TRBJ2-7; D not resolved. Trimming removed 3 bases from V and 5 bases from J, with 16 bases in between. CDR1 is KGHDR, CDR2 SFDVKD, per germline. The CDR3 has 15 amino acids. The CDR3 here is CATSDPRAKPNEQYF. CDR3 in DNA: TGTGCCACCAGTGATCCCCGGGCCAAACCAAACGAGCAGTACTTC.

The V call is TRBV12-3 or TRBV12-4, the J call TRBJ1-1; maybe TRBD1 (5 bases). The CDR3 is 13 residues long. V was pared by 5 bases and J by 7 bases, with 14 bases between. CDR3 bases: TGTGCCAGCAGTACCCCGGGGGTATTTGAAGCTTTCTTT. Its translation: CASSTPGVFEAFF.

This clonotype showed up just a few times. The V gene is TRBV20-1, the J gene TRBJ2-7; 9 positions match TRBD2. Looked up from germline, CDR1 is DFQATT and CDR2 is SNEGSKA (reference sequence). CDR3 length: 15 residues. The V gene end was trimmed by 5 bases and the J gene end by 4 bases; junction bases not matched to a gene: 12. CDR3 amino acids: CSAHRRGGLAYEQYF. The CDR3 DNA reads as TGCAGTGCTCACCGGAGAGGGGGACTAGCTTACGAGCAGTACTTC.

This clonotype was seen a few times. The chain links TRBV7-6 to TRBJ2-3; a weak D match, TRBD1 (5 bases). CDR3 length: 15 amino acids. Looked up from germline, CDR1 is SGHVS and CDR2 is FNYEAQ. Trimming shortened V by 4 bases and J by 1 base, and 12 bases separated the two germline ends. The CDR3 nucleotides are TGTGCCAGCAGCTCCAGTGGGGCCGGCACAGATACGCAGTATTTT. It codes for CASSSSGAGTDTQYF.

V and J are TRBV20-1 and TRBJ2-7; TRBD2 agrees at 15 bases. The CDR3 covers 14 residues. V was clipped by 6 bases and J by 6 bases; unmatched bases: 6. Looked up from germline, CDR1 is DFQATT and CDR2 is SNEGSKA (reference sequence). This CDR3 is CSARTSGRATEQYF. In nucleotides, the CDR3 is TGCAGTGCCAGGACTAGCGGGAGGGCAACCGAGCAGTACTTC.

This clonotype turned up a few times. The chain uses TRBV27 and TRBJ1-4; 8 nucleotides agree with TRBD1. The CDR3 has 15 residues. Germline V lookup: CDR1 MNHEY, CDR2 SMNVEV (reference sequence). J lost 6 bases, V lost 5 bases, and 8 bases had no gene match. The CDR3 nucleotides are TGTGCCAGCAGTGGGAAGGGCAGGGGGCATGAAAAACTGTTTTTT. Amino acid sequence: CASSGKGRGHEKLFF.

This clonotype was found once. The J gene is TRBJ2-2, the V gene TRBV6-1; TRBD2 matches 8 bases. This CDR3 is built from 14 residues. V was pared by 11 bases and J by 0 bases, with 5 bases of the junction left unmatched. The germline V gene has CDR1 MNHNS and CDR2 SASEGT. The DNA for the CDR3 is TGTGCCCCCGGGAGGGTAACGAACACCGGGGAGCTGTTTTTT. This gives the protein CAPGRVTNTGELFF.

The table lists this clonotype with a few counts. The CDR3 region is CAIRDSRETQYF. Here the CDR3 DNA reads TGTGCCATCCGGGATTCTCGAGAGACCCAGTACTTC. The chain uses TRBV2 and TRBJ2-5, with TRBD2 as a possible D gene (5 bases). Trimming took 10 bases from V and 4 from J, leaving 13 bases between them. This CDR3 has 12 residues. CDR1 is SNHLY and CDR2 is FYNNEI in the germline V gene.

V gene TRBV28 combines with J gene TRBJ2-3; TRBD1 matches 8 bases. The germline gives CDR1 MDHEN, CDR2 SYDVKM. CDR3 length: 16 residues. Trimming removed 5 bases from V and 6 bases from J; junction bases left unmatched: 13. CDR3: CASSPAVQGARDTQYF. The CDR3 DNA reads TGTGCCAGCAGTCCCGCGGTCCAGGGGGCCCGGGATACGCAGTATTTT.

The chain links TRBV6-5 to TRBJ2-7, with 14 nucleotides matching TRBD2. The CDR3 consists of 15 residues. Per germline, CDR1 MNHEY and CDR2 SVGAGI. Trimming cost V 4 bases and J 6 bases; bases outside gene matches: 5. This CDR3 is CASSSRTSGRFEQYF. The DNA for the CDR3 is TGTGCCAGCAGTTCGAGGACTAGCGGGAGGTTCGAGCAGTACTTC.

This clonotype showed up just a few times. The J gene is TRBJ2-5, the V gene TRBV7-2; tentatively, D is TRBD1 (7 bases). V lost 6 bases, J lost 4 bases, and 15 bases lay in between. CDR3 length: 14 residues. Germline V gives CDR1 SGHTA, CDR2 FQGNSA. The CDR3 DNA sequence: TGTGCCAGCAGAGGCGGGACAGCACCAGAGACCCAGTACTTC. Translating it yields CASRGGTAPETQYF. Full variable domain (rest looked up from reference TRBV7-2 and TRBJ2-5): GAGVSQSPSNKVTEKGKDVELRCDPISGHTALYWYRQSLGQGLEFLIYFQGNSAPDKSGLPSDRFSAERTGGSVSTLTIQRTQQEDSAVYLCASRGGTAPETQYFGPGTRLLVL.

The chain uses TRBV12-3 or TRBV12-4 and TRBJ2-3; 7 bases align to TRBD1. V trimming: 6 bases; J trimming: 0 bases; junction bases outside the gene matches: 6. This CDR3 is 15 amino acids long. The CDR3 loop reads CASSHGTASTDTQYF. The CDR3 coding sequence is TGTGCCAGCAGCCACGGGACAGCTAGCACAGATACGCAGTATTTT.

The gene calls are TRBV13 and TRBJ2-5; 8 nucleotides agree with TRBD1. The trim removed 4 bases at V and 5 bases at J, leaving 6 bases unmatched. CDR1 PRHDT and CDR2 FYEKMQ come from the germline V gene (reference sequence). The CDR3 covers 14 residues. CDR3 in DNA: TGTGCCAGCAGCTCCAGGACAGGGAGGGAGACCCAGTACTTC. It translates to CASSSRTGRETQYF.

The chain joins TRBV6-5 to TRBJ1-5; D not resolved. Between the trimmed V and J ends, which lost 4 bases and 9 bases, there was a span of 10 bases. Germline V gives CDR1 MNHEY, CDR2 SVGAGI. This CDR3 is built from 12 residues. The CDR3 DNA reads TGTGCCAGCAGTTTGTCCGGCGGGCCCCAGCATTTT. Protein: CASSLSGGPQHF.